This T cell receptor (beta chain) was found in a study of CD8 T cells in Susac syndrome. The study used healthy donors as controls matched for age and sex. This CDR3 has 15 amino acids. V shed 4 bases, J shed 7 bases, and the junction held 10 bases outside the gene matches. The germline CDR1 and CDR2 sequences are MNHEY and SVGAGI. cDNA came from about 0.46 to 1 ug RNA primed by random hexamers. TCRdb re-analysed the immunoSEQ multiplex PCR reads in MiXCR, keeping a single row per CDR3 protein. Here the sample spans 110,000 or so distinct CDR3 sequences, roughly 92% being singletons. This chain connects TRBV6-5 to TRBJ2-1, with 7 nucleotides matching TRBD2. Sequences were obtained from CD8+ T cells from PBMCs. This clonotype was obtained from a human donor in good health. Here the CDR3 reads CASSSLGGGHNEQFF. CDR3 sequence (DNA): TGTGCCAGCAGTTCCCTCGGGGGAGGGCATAATGAGCAGTTCTTC.